This T cell receptor beta chain was captured in a study of shared clonotypes between healthy human individuals. The wider study: Sampling drew on donors who were two women and three men aged 18 to 49.

The table came from immunoSEQ multiplex PCR; TCRdb's copy has only in-frame clones and leaves some out. Altogether about 1 million clones are present, about 76% being singletons, with the ten largest covering roughly 1.4%. Study results and limitations: Clonotypes shared by all four donors outscored non-shared clonotypes in generation probability.

Concerning this clone itself: Its antigen remains unknown. With a far larger clone one base away, a read error is the likely cause.

The donors were adults (healthy and HIV-negative) with no recent acute infections or vaccinations. The V end was cut by 1 base, the J end by 5 bases, with 10 bases between. Germline CDR1 is SGHNT and CDR2 is YYREEE (reference sequence). The CDR3 spans 15 residues. The clonotype was recovered from a man aged 18 to 30 in good health. This chain joins TRBV5-4 and TRBJ1-6; D perhaps matches TRBD1 (5 bases). Sequenced: memory CD4+ T cells sorted from blood. Regarding subset: CD45RA-negative fraction. CDR3 coding DNA: TGTGCCAGCAGCTTGCAAGGGGACGATAATTCACCCCTCCACTTT. It encodes CASSLQGDDNSPLHF.